This T cell receptor beta chain appears in the sequencing data of a study of identical twins. TCRdb reanalysed the 5' RACE reads using MiXCR and keeps one entry per CDR3 protein. The sample consists of 400,000 to 600,000 distinct CDR3 sequences, 20% to 25% of them appearing once. The junction had 6 bases not matched to a gene; V was cut back by 5 bases and J by 2 bases. The CDR3 is made up of 16 amino acids. Germline V gene lookup returns CDR1 DFQATT and CDR2 SNEGSKA (reference sequence). Only a few counts were recorded for this clonotype. Its antigen is unknown. Study findings and constraints: Researchers caution that invariant MAIT and iNKT cells could partly confound zero-insertion analyses.

This sample also belongs to another study, concerning yellow fever vaccine responses in identical twins.

V gene TRBV20-1 combines with J gene TRBJ2-1; 13 nucleotides line up with TRBD2. Material: CD4+ T cells sorted from blood. The receptor was isolated from a young woman in good health. CDR3: CSAPGTSGAAYNEQFF. CDR3 in DNA: TGCAGTGCTCCTGGGACTAGCGGGGCAGCCTACAATGAGCAGTTCTTC.